This T cell receptor beta chain was documented in a study of blood T cell repertoires in COVID-19. Looking at the study overall: Specimens from acute and convalescent COVID-19 originated in the United States, Italy and Spain. PBMCs, B-cell-depleted T cells, or T cells provided the cDNA or gDNA that made up the material.

Per the authors' pipeline: The authors estimated nucleated cell counts from reference gene primer amplification. Assay used: immunoSEQ multiplex PCR; TCRdb lists only in-frame clones, some missing. D and trimming were read from the DNA, whereas the V and J calls and clone size are those reported in that table. The sample holds about 110,000 clones, about nine tenths seen once. CDR3 size: 14 residues. V was cut by 3 bases and J by 5 bases, with 10 bases left in between. Per the germline V gene, CDR1 is SGHVS and CDR2 is FQNEAQ. This chain joins TRBV7-8 and TRBJ1-4, with D unclear. The TCR was taken from a human donor in a cohort sampled during active COVID-19. Sequenced material: peripheral blood. The CDR3 sequence is CASSFLDSNEKLFF. The CDR3 nucleotides read TGTGCCAGCAGCTTCCTCGACTCGAATGAAAAACTGTTTTTT.